These 31 T cell receptor beta chains originate from one sample sequenced in a study of beta chain features in type 1 diabetes. Study-wide results and limits: Type 1 diabetes patients had TCRB CDR3s that were shorter (moderately but significantly so) in all four CD4+ subsets.

These TCRs are of unknown antigen specificity. The study reverse transcribed the entire isolated RNA, so it sequenced expressed TCRB transcripts. Produced via immunoSEQ multiplex PCR; TCRdb's table is partial and in-frame only. The data hold 600,000 to 750,000 clones, with approximately 13% observed a single time. Sequenced sample: naive CD4+ T cells from blood. The receptor set was obtained from a man younger than 45 with type 1 diabetes.

This clone was seen more than once but under ten times. The rearrangement joins TRBV23-1 to TRBJ2-7; TRBD2 agrees at 8 bases. TRBV23-1 falls under the ORF class, with uncertain function. The CDR3 loop spans 16 amino acids. Losses at the gene ends were 2 bases for V and 5 bases for J; bases not matched to a gene: 11. DNA for the CDR3: TGCGCCAGCAGTCAAACCCGACAGCGGGGGAGGGACGAGCAGTACTTC. Encoded protein: CASSQTRQRGRDEQYF.

The chain joins TRBV7-3 to TRBJ2-3; a weak D match, TRBD2 (6 bases). The V and J ends lost 4 bases and 2 bases respectively, with 10 bases between them. Per the germline V gene, CDR1 is SGHTA and CDR2 is FQGTGA. This CDR3 is built from 14 residues. The DNA for the CDR3 is TGTGCCAGCAGCTCCGGGACTTTCACAGATACGCAGTATTTT. It is translated as CASSSGTFTDTQYF.

This clone was detected only a few times. The CDR3 DNA sequence: TGTGCCAGCAGCACATCAGGGTACACGTTGGCTTTCTTT. Translated: CASSTSGYTLAFF. The rearrangement joins TRBV7-2 to TRBJ1-1; D is perhaps TRBD1 (5 bases). V lost 5 bases and J lost 11, with 18 bases in between. CDR3 length: 13 amino acids. Per the germline V gene, CDR1 is SGHTA and CDR2 is FQGNSA.

This clone appeared a few times. The chain recombines TRBV2 with TRBJ2-1; 9 bases fit TRBD1. Germline assignment: CDR1 SNHLY and CDR2 FYNNEI. The V gene end was trimmed by 9 bases and the J gene end by 12 bases; junction bases not matched to a gene: 15. The CDR3 spans 14 residues. CDR3 in DNA: TGTGCCAGTAGGGACAGGGAAGGTTTCATGGGGCAGTTCTTC. Its protein product is CASRDREGFMGQFF. Variable domain in full (rest from reference TRBV2 and TRBJ2-1): EPEVTQTPSHQVTQMGQEVILRCVPISNHLYFYWYRQILGQKVEFLVSFYNNEISEKSEIFDDQFSVERPDGSNFTLKIRSTKLEDSAMYFCASRDREGFMGQFFGPGTRLTVL.

This clone has just a few counts. The rearrangement uses TRBV5-6 and TRBJ2-7; 9 nucleotides agree with TRBD1. The CDR3 has 15 residues. V lost 5 bases and J lost 1; bases outside the gene matches: 7. Germline loops: CDR1 SGHDT, CDR2 YYEEEE. Here the CDR3 DNA reads TGTGCCAGCAGTCTTCAGACAGGGGGATCCTACGAGCAGTACTTC. As protein: CASSLQTGGSYEQYF.

In its sample, this clone was seen a few times. J is TRBJ1-4 and V is TRBV30, with D possibly TRBD1 on 5 matching bases. This CDR3 has 14 amino acids. The germline V and J ends were trimmed by 3 bases and 8 bases, with 16 bases remaining between them. The germline gives CDR1 GTSNPN, CDR2 SVGIG (reference sequence). CDR3 loop: CAWSGRGASEKLFF. The DNA of the CDR3 is TGTGCCTGGAGCGGTCGTGGGGCCTCGGAAAAACTGTTTTTT.

This chain joins TRBV7-2 and TRBJ2-5, with a possible D match to TRBD1 (6 bases). Trimming left V 0 bases short and J 0 bases short, with 11 bases between. The CDR3 loop spans 16 amino acids. Germline V gene lookup returns CDR1 SGHTA and CDR2 FQGNSA. As DNA, the CDR3 is TGTGCCAGCAGCTTAGCGCCCCAGGGGTACCAAGAGACCCAGTACTTC. This sequence encodes CASSLAPQGYQETQYF.

The V gene is TRBV11-2, the J gene TRBJ2-7; D is perhaps TRBD1 or TRBD2 (5 bases each). The CDR3 covers 14 residues. Trimming removed 8 bases from V and 0 bases from J, with 14 bases in between. Germline V gene sequence: CDR1 SGHAT, CDR2 FQNNGV. The CDR3 coding sequence is TGTGCCAGCGGACCGGGGACGAGCTCCTACGAGCAGTACTTC. Its protein product is CASGPGTSSYEQYF.

This clone turned up a few times. The CDR3 loop reads CASSLDGQGQETQYF. CDR3 bases: TGTGCCAGCTCTCTCGACGGACAGGGGCAAGAGACCCAGTACTTC. The rearrangement joins TRBV18 to TRBJ2-5, with 9 positions matching TRBD1. Looked up from germline, CDR1 is KGHSH and CDR2 is LQKENI. The CDR3 is 15 amino acids. The ends lost 6 bases at V and 2 bases at J; junction bases unmatched: 7.

This clone appeared a few times. The V call is TRBV27, the J call TRBJ2-7; 8 bases are a match to TRBD1. V lost 5 bases, J lost 2 bases, and 11 bases stayed unmatched. Germline values: CDR1 MNHEY, CDR2 SMNVEV (reference sequence). This CDR3 is built from 16 residues. CDR3 DNA: TGTGCCAGCAGTGTCCGCCCGACAGGGGTTGCCTACGAGCAGTACTTC. It encodes CASSVRPTGVAYEQYF.

As for this clone: Within the sample, other DNA sequences also encode this same CDR3. The chain joins TRBV20-1 to TRBJ1-1; D not certain. CDR3 length: 10 residues. The ends were cut back, 0 bases at V and 6 bases at J, with 2 bases in the middle. CDR1 and CDR2 from the germline V gene are DFQATT and SNEGSKA (reference sequence). The CDR3 coding sequence is TGCAGTGCTAGAGATCCTGAAGCTTTCTTT. It encodes CSARDPEAFF.

This clone was observed a few times. The chain is built from TRBV19 and TRBJ1-2; maybe TRBD1 (6 bases). CDR3 length: 14 amino acids. Trimming shortened V by 3 bases and J by 6 bases, and 14 bases separated the two germline ends. Germline CDR1 LNHDA, CDR2 SQIVND (reference sequence). The CDR3 reads CASSIGGGRDGYTF. Here the CDR3 DNA reads TGTGCCAGTAGTATCGGAGGGGGAAGGGATGGCTACACCTTC.

In its sample, this clone was seen a few times. This sequence joins TRBV4-3 and TRBJ2-6, with unresolved D. Trimming took 3 bases from V and 0 from J, leaving 9 bases between them. Per germline, CDR1 LGHNA and CDR2 YSLEER. The CDR3 runs 16 residues. CDR3 sequence: CASSHLSASGANVLTF. CDR3 bases: TGCGCCAGCAGCCATCTCAGCGCCTCTGGGGCCAACGTCCTGACTTTC.

This clone came up a few times. J is TRBJ2-3 and V is TRBV9; TRBD2 aligns across 8 bases. The V segment lost 0 bases and the J segment 1 base; nucleotides outside the gene matches: 7. This CDR3 contains 17 residues. From germline, CDR1 is SGDLS and CDR2 YYNGEE. The CDR3 here is CASSVGLGTSGTDTQYF. The CDR3 bases are TGTGCCAGCAGCGTAGGACTGGGGACTAGTGGCACAGATACGCAGTATTTT.

In its sample, this clone was seen a few times. The chain employs TRBV6-5 and TRBJ2-3; no clear D gene. V gave up 6 bases and J gave up 6 bases, with 13 bases separating them. Germline V gene lookup returns CDR1 MNHEY and CDR2 SVGAGI. The CDR3 totals 13 residues. For the CDR3, the DNA is TGTGCCAGCAGCATCCATGGGGTGGATACGCAGTATTTT. Its translation is CASSIHGVDTQYF.

The chain uses TRBV23-1 and TRBJ1-6; D is ambiguous. TRBV23-1 is filed as an ORF, its function uncertain. V was clipped by 4 bases and J by 9 bases, with 7 bases between them. This CDR3 has 12 residues. The CDR3 region is CASSPPRSPLHF. CDR3 coding DNA: TGCGCCAGCAGTCCGCCGCGTTCACCCCTCCACTTT.

V is TRBV2 and J is TRBJ2-7; D gene uncertain. Trimming removed 3 bases from V and 2 bases from J, with 5 bases in between. Germline V gene lookup returns CDR1 SNHLY and CDR2 FYNNEI. The CDR3 contains 12 residues. CDR3 protein: CASSDPPYEQYF. As DNA, the CDR3 is TGTGCCAGCAGTGACCCCCCCTACGAGCAGTACTTC. Filled out from reference TRBV2 and TRBJ2-7, the complete variable domain reads EPEVTQTPSHQVTQMGQEVILRCVPISNHLYFYWYRQILGQKVEFLVSFYNNEISEKSEIFDDQFSVERPDGSNFTLKIRSTKLEDSAMYFCASSDPPYEQYFGPGTRLTVT.

This clone was seen a few times. The chain recombines TRBV4-3 with TRBJ2-5; 10 positions agree with TRBD2. CDR3 size: 16 residues. CDR1 and CDR2 from the germline V gene are LGHNA and YSLEER. V shed 2 bases and J 3 bases; nucleotides not matched to a gene: 6. The CDR3 coding sequence is TGCGCCAGCAGCCAATCTACTAGCGGGGAGAAAGAGACCCAGTACTTC. This translates into CASSQSTSGEKETQYF.

The V and J genes are TRBV27 and TRBJ2-1, with D possibly being TRBD1 or TRBD2 (5 bases each). CDR3 length: 16 amino acids. With 6 bases removed from V and 2 bases from J, the gap between germline ends came to 17 bases. CDR1 and CDR2 from the germline V gene are MNHEY and SMNVEV (reference sequence). The CDR3 DNA follows: TGTGCCAGCAGCCCCCAGAGGGGCGCTACCTACAATGAGCAGTTCTTC. Translation: CASSPQRGATYNEQFF.

This sequence joins TRBV4-2 and TRBJ1-2, with D perhaps matching TRBD1 (6 bases). V gave up 0 bases and J gave up 7 bases, with 15 bases separating them. The length of the CDR3 is 15 residues. Looked up from germline, CDR1 is LGHNA and CDR2 is YNFKEQ. CDR3 loop: CASSQEGGDWVGYTF. CDR3 sequence (DNA): TGTGCCAGCAGCCAAGAAGGGGGAGATTGGGTTGGCTACACCTTC.

The CDR3 sequence is CAWSVLLGAGGEQYF. The CDR3 coding sequence is TGTGCCTGGAGTGTACTACTGGGAGCCGGTGGCGAGCAGTACTTC. This chain connects TRBV30 to TRBJ2-7; TRBD2 is a possible D gene (5 bases). Trimming removed 0 bases from V and 6 bases from J, with 18 bases in between. This CDR3 spans 15 amino acids. CDR1 is GTSNPN, CDR2 SVGIG, per germline (reference sequence).

The chain has TRBV28 and TRBJ2-7; 13 nucleotides agree with TRBD2. V lost 7 bases to trimming and J lost 4 bases; unmatched junction nucleotides: 4. Per the germline V gene, CDR1 is MDHEN and CDR2 is SYDVKM. The CDR3 runs 14 residues. This chain's CDR3 is CASTLGLAGYEQYF. CDR3 DNA sequence: TGTGCCAGCACCCTGGGACTAGCGGGGTACGAGCAGTACTTC.

This clone has only a few counts. This chain connects TRBV28 to TRBJ2-1; no firm D call. The CDR3 is made up of 14 amino acids. CDR1 and CDR2 from the germline V gene are MDHEN and SYDVKM. The V gene lost 2 bases and the J gene lost 2 bases, with 7 bases spanning the gap. The DNA of the CDR3 is TGTGCCAGCAGTTTACCGCAGGCCTACAATGAGCAGTTCTTC. Amino acid sequence: CASSLPQAYNEQFF. Complete variable domain (other parts from reference TRBV28 and TRBJ2-1): DVKVTQSSRYLVKRTGEKVFLECVQDMDHENMFWYRQDPGLGLRLIYFSYDVKMKEKGDIPEGYSVSREKKERFSLILESASTNQTSMYLCASSLPQAYNEQFFGPGTRLTVL.

The chain joins TRBV2 to TRBJ1-1, with a possible D match to TRBD1 (5 bases). Trimming shortened V by 4 bases and J by 7 bases, and 16 bases separated the two germline ends. Germline CDR1 is SNHLY and CDR2 is FYNNEI. The CDR3 has 14 residues. The CDR3 loop reads CASSGELGGVEAFF. In DNA, the CDR3 is TGTGCCAGCAGTGGGGAATTAGGAGGGGTTGAAGCTTTCTTT.

This clone was detected only a few times. V is TRBV7-9 and J is TRBJ1-3; weak D call: TRBD1 (5 bases). The V gene's germline CDR1 is SEHNR and CDR2 FQNEAQ (reference sequence). The CDR3 contains 16 residues. Between the trimmed V and J ends, which lost 5 bases and 0 bases, there was a span of 14 bases. The CDR3 bases are TGTGCCAGCAGCATTACACAGGTTGGCTCTGGAAACACCATATATTTT. Translating it yields CASSITQVGSGNTIYF.

This chain uses TRBV4-3 with TRBJ1-6; no firm D call. The CDR3 totals 15 residues. Germline CDR1 LGHNA, CDR2 YSLEER. Trimming shortened V by 0 bases and J by 9 bases, and 12 bases separated the two germline ends. CDR3 DNA: TGCGCCAGCAGCCAAGAAAGACCCAGGCGTTCACCCCTCCACTTT. Its translation is CASSQERPRRSPLHF.

This clone has more than one count but fewer than ten. The genes are TRBV7-2 and TRBJ2-7; TRBD1 matches at 10 bases. This CDR3 comprises 14 residues. V lost 6 bases to trimming and J lost 8 bases; unmatched junction nucleotides: 10. From germline, CDR1 is SGHTA and CDR2 FQGNSA. The CDR3 sequence is CASSPTGTGVKQYF. CDR3 nucleotides: TGTGCCAGCAGTCCTACCGGGACAGGGGTGAAGCAGTACTTC. The full variable domain, with the rest looked up from reference TRBV7-2 and TRBJ2-7, is GAGVSQSPSNKVTEKGKDVELRCDPISGHTALYWYRQSLGQGLEFLIYFQGNSAPDKSGLPSDRFSAERTGGSVSTLTIQRTQQEDSAVYLCASSPTGTGVKQYFGPGTRLTVT.

In this sample, this clone turned up a few times. This sequence joins TRBV7-2 and TRBJ2-3, with 9 positions matching TRBD2. V shed 5 bases and J 3 bases; nucleotides not matched to a gene: 6. This CDR3 region has 15 residues. CDR1 is SGHTA and CDR2 is FQGNSA in the germline V gene. The CDR3 DNA follows: TGTGCCAGCAGCCTCACAGCGGGGGGAACAGATACGCAGTATTTT. Translation: CASSLTAGGTDTQYF.

This clone appeared a few times. A read error may produce the germline difference seen at one junction end. J is TRBJ1-1 and V is TRBV10-3; a weak D match, TRBD1 (5 bases). The CDR3 extends over 14 amino acids. The germline V gene encodes CDR1 ENHRY and CDR2 SYGVKD. The CDR3 nucleotides are TGTGCCAGCAGTTACTCTAGCCGGGGCGCTGAAGCTTTCTTT. Its translation: CASSYSSRGAEAFF.

The chain couples TRBV9 to TRBJ1-6; D ambiguous. In germline, CDR1 is SGDLS, CDR2 YYNGEE. V lost 6 bases and J 8 bases, leaving 18 bases between the germline ends. The CDR3 runs to 15 residues. This chain's CDR3 is CASTSERRMDSPLHF. CDR3 sequence (DNA): TGTGCCAGCACATCCGAACGGCGTATGGATTCACCCCTCCACTTT.

This clone was counted only a few times. This chain connects TRBV6-1 to TRBJ2-5; 7 bases are a match to TRBD2. Unmatched junction bases numbered 8, after V lost 6 bases and J lost 7 bases. This CDR3 comprises 13 residues. Germline V gene lookup returns CDR1 MNHNS and CDR2 SASEGT. The CDR3 here is CASRASGEATQYF. The CDR3 DNA follows: TGTGCCAGCAGGGCAAGCGGGGAAGCGACCCAGTACTTC.